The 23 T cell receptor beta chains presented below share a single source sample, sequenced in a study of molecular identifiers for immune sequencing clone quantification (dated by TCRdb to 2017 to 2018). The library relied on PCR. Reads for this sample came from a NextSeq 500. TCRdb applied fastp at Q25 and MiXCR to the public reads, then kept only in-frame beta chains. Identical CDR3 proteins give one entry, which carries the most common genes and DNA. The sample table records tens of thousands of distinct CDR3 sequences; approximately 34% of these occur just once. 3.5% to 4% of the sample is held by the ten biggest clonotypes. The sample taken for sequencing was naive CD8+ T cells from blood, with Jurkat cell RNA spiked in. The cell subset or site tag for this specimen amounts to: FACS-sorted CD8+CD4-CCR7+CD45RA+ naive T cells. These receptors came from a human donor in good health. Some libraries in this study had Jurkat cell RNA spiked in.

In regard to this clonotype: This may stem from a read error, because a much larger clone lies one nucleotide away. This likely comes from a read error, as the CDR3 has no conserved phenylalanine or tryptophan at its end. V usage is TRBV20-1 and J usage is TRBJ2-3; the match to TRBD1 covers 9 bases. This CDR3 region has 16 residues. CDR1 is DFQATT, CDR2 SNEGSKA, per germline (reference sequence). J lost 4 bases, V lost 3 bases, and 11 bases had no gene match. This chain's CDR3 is CSARTDRGSGADTQYI. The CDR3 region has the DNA TGCAGTGCTAGGACCGACAGGGGGTCCGGTGCAGATACGCAGTATATT.

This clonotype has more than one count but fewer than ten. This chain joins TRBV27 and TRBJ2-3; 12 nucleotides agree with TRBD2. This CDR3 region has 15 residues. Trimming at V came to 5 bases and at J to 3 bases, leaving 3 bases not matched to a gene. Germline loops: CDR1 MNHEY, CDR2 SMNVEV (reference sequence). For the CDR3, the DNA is TGTGCCAGCAGTCCAACTAGCGGGAGGACAGATACGCAGTATTTT. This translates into CASSPTSGRTDTQYF.

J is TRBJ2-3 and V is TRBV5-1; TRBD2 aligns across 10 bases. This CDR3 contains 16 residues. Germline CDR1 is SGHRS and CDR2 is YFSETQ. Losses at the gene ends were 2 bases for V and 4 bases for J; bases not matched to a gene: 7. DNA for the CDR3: TGCGCCAGCAGCTTCAAAGGGAGCGGGAGGGCAGATACGCAGTATTTT. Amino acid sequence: CASSFKGSGRADTQYF.

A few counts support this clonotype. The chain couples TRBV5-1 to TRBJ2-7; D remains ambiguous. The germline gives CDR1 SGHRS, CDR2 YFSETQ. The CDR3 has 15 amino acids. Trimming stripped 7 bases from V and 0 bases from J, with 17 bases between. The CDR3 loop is CASASSSLTSYEQYF. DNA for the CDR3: TGCGCCAGCGCGTCTAGTTCGTTAACCTCCTACGAGCAGTACTTC.

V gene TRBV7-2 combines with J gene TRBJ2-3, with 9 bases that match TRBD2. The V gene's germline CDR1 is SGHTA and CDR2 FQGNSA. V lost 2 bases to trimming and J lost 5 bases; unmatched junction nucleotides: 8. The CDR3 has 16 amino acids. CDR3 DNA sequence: TGTGCCAGCAGCTTAATTGGCGGGAGGGCCGTAGATACGCAGTATTTT. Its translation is CASSLIGGRAVDTQYF.

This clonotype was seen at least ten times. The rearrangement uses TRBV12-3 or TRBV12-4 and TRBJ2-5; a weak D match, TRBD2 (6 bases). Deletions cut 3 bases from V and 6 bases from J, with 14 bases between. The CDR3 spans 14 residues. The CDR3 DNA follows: TGTGCCAGCAGTTTTACCCCCGGGAGTAAGACCCAGTACTTC. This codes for CASSFTPGSKTQYF.

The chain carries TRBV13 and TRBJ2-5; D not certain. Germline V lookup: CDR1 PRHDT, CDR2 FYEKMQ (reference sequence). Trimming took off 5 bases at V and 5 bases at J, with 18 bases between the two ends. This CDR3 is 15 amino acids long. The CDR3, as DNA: TGTGCCAGCAGCCCCACCCCGCTGGGTTGGGAGACCCAGTACTTC. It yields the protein CASSPTPLGWETQYF. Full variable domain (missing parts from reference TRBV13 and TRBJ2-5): AAGVIQSPRHLIKEKRETATLKCYPIPRHDTVYWYQQGPGQDPQFLISFYEKMQSDKGSIPDRFSAQQFSDYHSELNMSSLELGDSALYFCASSPTPLGWETQYFGPGTRLLVL.

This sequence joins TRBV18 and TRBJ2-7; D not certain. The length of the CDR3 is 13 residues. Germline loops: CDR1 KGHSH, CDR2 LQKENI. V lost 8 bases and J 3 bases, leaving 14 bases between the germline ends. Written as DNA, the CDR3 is TGTGCCAGCCCAGGCACAGCCGTCTACGAGCAGTACTTC. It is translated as CASPGTAVYEQYF.

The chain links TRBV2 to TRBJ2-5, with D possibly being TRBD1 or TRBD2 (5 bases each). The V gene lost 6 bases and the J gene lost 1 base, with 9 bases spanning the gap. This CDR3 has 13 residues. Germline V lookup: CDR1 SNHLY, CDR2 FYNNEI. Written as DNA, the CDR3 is TGTGCCAGCAGAGGGACGCTCCAAGAGACCCAGTACTTC. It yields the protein CASRGTLQETQYF.

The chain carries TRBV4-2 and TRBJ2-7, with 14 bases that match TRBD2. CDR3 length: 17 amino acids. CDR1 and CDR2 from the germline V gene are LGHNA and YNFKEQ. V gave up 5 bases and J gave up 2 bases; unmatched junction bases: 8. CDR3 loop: CASSLSGTSGGTYEQYF. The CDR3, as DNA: TGTGCCAGCAGCTTATCCGGGACTAGCGGGGGCACCTACGAGCAGTACTTC.

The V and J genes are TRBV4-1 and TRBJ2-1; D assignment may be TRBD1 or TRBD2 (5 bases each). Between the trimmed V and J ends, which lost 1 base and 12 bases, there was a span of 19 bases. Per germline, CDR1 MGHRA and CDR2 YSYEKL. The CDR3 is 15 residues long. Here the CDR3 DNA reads TGCGCCAGCAGCCAAGTGTTAAGCCACCAGGGAGCGCAGTTCTTC. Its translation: CASSQVLSHQGAQFF.

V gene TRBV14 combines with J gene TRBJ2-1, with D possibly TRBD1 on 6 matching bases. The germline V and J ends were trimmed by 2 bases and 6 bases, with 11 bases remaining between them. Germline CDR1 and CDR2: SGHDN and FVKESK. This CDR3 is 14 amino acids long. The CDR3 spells CASSQIDRINEQFF. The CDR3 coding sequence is TGTGCCAGCAGCCAAATTGACAGGATCAATGAGCAGTTCTTC.

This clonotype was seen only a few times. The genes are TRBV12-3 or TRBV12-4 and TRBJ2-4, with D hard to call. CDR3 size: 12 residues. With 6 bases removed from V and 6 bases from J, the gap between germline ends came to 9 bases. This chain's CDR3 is CASSKDVNIQYF. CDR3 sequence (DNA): TGTGCCAGCAGCAAGGACGTAAACATTCAGTACTTC.

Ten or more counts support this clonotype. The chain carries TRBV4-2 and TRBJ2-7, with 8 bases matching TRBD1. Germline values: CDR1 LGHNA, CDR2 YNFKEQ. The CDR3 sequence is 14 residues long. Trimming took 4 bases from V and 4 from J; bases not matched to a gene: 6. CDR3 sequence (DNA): TGTGCCAGCAGCCCCGGGACAGGCAAGTACGAGCAGTACTTC. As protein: CASSPGTGKYEQYF.

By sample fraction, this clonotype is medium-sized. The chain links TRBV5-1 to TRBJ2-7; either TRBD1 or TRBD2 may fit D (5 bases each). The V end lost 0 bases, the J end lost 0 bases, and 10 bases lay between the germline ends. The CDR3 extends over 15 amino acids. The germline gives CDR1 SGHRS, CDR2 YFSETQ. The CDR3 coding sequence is TGCGCCAGCAGCTTGGTTGGGGGTAGCTCCTACGAGCAGTACTTC. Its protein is CASSLVGGSSYEQYF.

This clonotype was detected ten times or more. The CDR3 DNA reads as TGCAGCGTAACGGGACTAGCGGGAGGGCCGGGCACAGATACGCAGTATTTT. It is translated as CSVTGLAGGPGTDTQYF. The chain combines TRBV29-1 with TRBJ2-3; 16 bases are shared with TRBD2. The CDR3 length is 17 residues. Germline CDR1 SQVTM, CDR2 ANQGSEA. V was pared by 6 bases and J by 1 base, with 7 bases of the junction left unmatched.

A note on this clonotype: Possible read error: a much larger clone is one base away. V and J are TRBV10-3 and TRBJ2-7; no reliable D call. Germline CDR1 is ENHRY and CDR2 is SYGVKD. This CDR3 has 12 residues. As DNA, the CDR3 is TGTGCCATCAGTGACGTGGTCTACGAGCAGTCCTTC. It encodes CAISDVVYEQSF.

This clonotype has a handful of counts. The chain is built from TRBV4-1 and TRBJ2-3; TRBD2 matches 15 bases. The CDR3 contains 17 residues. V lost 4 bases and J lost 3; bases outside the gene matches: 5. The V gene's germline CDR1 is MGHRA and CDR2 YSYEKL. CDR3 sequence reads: CASSLGLAGGPTDTQYF. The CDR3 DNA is TGCGCCAGCAGCCTTGGACTAGCGGGAGGGCCAACAGATACGCAGTATTTT.

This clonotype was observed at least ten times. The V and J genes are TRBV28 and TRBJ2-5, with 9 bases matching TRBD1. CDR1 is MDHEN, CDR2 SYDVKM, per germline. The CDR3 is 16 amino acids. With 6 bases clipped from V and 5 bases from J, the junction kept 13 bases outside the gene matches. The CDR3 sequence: CASRRDRGAGIETQYF. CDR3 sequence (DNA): TGTGCCAGCAGGCGAGACAGGGGGGCCGGTATTGAGACCCAGTACTTC.

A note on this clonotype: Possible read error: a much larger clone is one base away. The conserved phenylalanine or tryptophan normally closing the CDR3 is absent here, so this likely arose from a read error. The CDR3 here is CASSLRTAYEQYS. The CDR3 DNA sequence: TGTGCCAGCAGCTTAAGGACGGCCTACGAGCAGTACTCC. V and J are TRBV11-2 and TRBJ2-7; D ambiguous. The CDR3 consists of 13 residues. The V gene's germline CDR1 is SGHAT and CDR2 FQNNGV. Trimming took 2 bases from V and 2 from J, leaving 7 bases between them.

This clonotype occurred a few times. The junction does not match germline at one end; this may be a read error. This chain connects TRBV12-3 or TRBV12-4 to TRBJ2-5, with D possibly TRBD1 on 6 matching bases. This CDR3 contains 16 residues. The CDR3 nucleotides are TGTGCCAGCTGTTTAGGGGGTTGGGGCGAGCAAGAGACCCAGTACTTC. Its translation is CASCLGGWGEQETQYF.

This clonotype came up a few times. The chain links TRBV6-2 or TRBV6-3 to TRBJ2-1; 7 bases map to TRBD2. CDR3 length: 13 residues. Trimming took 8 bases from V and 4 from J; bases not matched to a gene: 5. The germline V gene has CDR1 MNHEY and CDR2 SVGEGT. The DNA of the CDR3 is TGTGCCAGCGGGATGCGGGGGTACAATGAGCAGTTCTTC. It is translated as CASGMRGYNEQFF.

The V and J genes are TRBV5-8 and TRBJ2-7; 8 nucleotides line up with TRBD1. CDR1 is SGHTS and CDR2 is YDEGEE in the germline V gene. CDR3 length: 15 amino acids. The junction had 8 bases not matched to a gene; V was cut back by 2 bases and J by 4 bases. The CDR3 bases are TGTGCCAGCAGCTTTTGGGGACAGGCCCTTTACGAGCAGTACTTC. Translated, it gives CASSFWGQALYEQYF.